The T cell receptor (beta chain) under discussion was sequenced for a study of blood T cells in healthy people across ages. Broader study findings: Among T cells, TCR beta diversity per million cells dropped roughly linearly as age rose.

This CDR3 has 14 residues. CDR1 is LGHNA, CDR2 YNFKEQ, per germline. For the second PCR, which ran for roughly 6 to 12 cycles, a sample-barcoded 5' primer and a J-beta primer mix were used. Each single sample gave us at least 3 million CDR3-containing paired-end reads. In TCRdb, the 5' RACE reads were re-called with MiXCR into one record per CDR3 protein. This sample has about 780,000 distinct CDR3 sequences; 62% occur once, and the top ten carry about 27%. As to this clonotype: Its antigen is unknown.

Each sample yielded at least 6 micrograms of PBMC total RNA. Sequencing was carried out using blood. The TCR originated in a man younger than 45 in good health. The chain is built from TRBV4-2 and TRBJ2-5; 9 nucleotides agree with TRBD1. The closer fit of TRBJ2-7 to the DNA end suggests the J call may be wrong. The CDR3 loop reads CASSQDRGAREQYF. CDR3 nucleotides: TGTGCCAGCAGCCAGGACAGGGGAGCGCGCGAGCAGTACTTC.